The T cell receptor beta chain described here comes from a study of glioma-infiltrating T cells after dendritic cell vaccination. Time point meaning: after dendritic cell vaccination, including at tumor progression/relapse. PBMC sampling occurred before vaccination, two weeks after the third dose, and at progression. V gave up 1 base and J gave up 5 bases, with 18 bases separating them. The CDR3 consists of 16 residues. Germline V gene lookup returns CDR1 LNHDA and CDR2 SQIVND (reference sequence). The immunoSEQ assay amplified TCRB CDR3 from up to about 2 ug DNA. TCRdb's table, derived via immunoSEQ multiplex PCR, lists solely in-frame clones and lacks some. The sample shows tens of thousands of clones, 89% of them seen only once.

The source of this sequence is a human donor with glioblastoma. Here the sequenced sample was blood, taken after dendritic cell vaccination. The J gene is TRBJ2-7, the V gene TRBV19; maybe TRBD2 (5 bases). The CDR3 loop reads CASSIVPAAVFDEQYF. CDR3 DNA: TGTGCCAGTAGTATAGTCCCAGCGGCAGTATTTGACGAGCAGTACTTC.